This T cell receptor (beta chain) was found in a study of blood T cell repertoires in COVID-19. In the study overall: Whether acute or convalescent, the COVID-19 samples came from the United States, Italy and Spain. PBMCs, B-cell-depleted T cells, or T cells were the source of the cDNA or gDNA that made up the material.

Living in 24 US areas, the participants were between about 18 and 100 years of age. Within 2 weeks of study entry, exposed participants had contacted a PCR-confirmed or clinician-diagnosed COVID-19 case. Assay used: immunoSEQ multiplex PCR; TCRdb lists only in-frame clones, some missing. This sample has 300,000 to 400,000 clones, with roughly 85% found just once. CDR3 length: 15 amino acids. Germline lookup yields CDR1 MDHEN and CDR2 SYDVKM. V lost 3 bases and J lost 4; bases outside the gene matches: 5. Sample: PBMCs or T cells enriched from blood (not recorded which). The chain has TRBV28 and TRBJ1-3; 8 bases match TRBD1. This clonotype was sampled from a woman aged 30 to 39 who had been exposed to COVID-19. The CDR3 protein is CASSFTGGSGNTIYF. DNA for the CDR3: TGTGCCAGCAGTTTCACAGGGGGATCCGGAAACACCATATATTTT.